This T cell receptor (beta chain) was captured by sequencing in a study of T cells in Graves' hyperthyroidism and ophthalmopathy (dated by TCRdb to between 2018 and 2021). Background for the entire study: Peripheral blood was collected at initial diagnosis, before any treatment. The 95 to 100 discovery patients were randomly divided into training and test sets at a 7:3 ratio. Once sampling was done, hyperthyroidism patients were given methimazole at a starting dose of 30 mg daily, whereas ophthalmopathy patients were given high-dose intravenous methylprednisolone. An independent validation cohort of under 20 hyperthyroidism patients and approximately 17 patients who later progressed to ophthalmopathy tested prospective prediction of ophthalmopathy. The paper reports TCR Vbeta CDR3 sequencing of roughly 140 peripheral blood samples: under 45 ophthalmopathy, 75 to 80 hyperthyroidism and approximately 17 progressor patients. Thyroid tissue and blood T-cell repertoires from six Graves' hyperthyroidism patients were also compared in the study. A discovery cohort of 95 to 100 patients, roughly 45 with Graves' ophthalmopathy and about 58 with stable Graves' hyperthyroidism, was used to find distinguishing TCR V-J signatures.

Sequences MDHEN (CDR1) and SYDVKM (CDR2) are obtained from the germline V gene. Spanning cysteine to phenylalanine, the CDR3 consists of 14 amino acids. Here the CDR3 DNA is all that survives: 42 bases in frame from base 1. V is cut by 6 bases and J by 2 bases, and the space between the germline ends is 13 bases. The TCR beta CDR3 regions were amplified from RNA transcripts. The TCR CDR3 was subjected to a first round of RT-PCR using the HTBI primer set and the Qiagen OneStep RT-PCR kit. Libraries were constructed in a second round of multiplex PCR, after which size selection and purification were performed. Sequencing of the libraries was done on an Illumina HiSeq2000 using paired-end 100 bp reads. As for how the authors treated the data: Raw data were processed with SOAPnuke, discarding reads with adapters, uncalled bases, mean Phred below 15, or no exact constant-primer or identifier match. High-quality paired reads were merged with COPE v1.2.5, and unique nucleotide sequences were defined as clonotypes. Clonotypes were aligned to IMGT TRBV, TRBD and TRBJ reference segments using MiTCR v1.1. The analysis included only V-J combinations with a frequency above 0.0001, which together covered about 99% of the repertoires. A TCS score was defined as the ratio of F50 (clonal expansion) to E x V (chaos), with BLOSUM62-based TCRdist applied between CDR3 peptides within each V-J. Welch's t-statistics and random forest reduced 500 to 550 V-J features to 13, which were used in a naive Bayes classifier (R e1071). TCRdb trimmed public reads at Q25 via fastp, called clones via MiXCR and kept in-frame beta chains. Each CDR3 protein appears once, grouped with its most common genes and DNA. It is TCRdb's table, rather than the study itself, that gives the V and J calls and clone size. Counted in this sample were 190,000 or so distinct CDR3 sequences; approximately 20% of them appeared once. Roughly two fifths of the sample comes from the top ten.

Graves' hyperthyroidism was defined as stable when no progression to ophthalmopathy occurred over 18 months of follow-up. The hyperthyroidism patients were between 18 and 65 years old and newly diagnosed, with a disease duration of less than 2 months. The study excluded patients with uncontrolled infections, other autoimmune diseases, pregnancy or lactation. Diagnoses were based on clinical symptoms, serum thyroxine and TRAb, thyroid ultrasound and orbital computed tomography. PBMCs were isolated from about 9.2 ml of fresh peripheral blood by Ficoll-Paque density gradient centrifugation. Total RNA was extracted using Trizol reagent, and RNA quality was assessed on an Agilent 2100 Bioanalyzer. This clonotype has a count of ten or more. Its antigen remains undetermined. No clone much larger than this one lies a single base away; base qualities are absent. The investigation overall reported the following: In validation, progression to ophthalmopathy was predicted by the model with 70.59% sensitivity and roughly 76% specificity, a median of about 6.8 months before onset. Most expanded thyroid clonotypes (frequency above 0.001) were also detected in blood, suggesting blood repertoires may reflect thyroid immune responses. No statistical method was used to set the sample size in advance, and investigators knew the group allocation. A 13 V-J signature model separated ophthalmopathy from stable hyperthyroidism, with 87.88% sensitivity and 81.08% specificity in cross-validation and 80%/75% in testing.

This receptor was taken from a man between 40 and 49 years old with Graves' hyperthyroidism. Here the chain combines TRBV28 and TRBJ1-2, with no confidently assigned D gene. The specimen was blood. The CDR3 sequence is CASRSHGGNYGYTF. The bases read TGTGCCAGCAGATCTCATGGAGGGAACTATGGCTACACCTTC.